These 15 T cell receptor beta chains originate from one sample sequenced in a study of cytomegalovirus exposure and HLA in healthy donors. Vbeta (60) and Jbeta (13) primers were used in the PCR. Generated by immunoSEQ multiplex PCR, the TCRdb table keeps only in-frame clones and is missing some. Among 180,000 or so clones listed, 82% were seen once. Sequenced input: PBMCs. The receptor set was obtained from a man between 40 and 49 years old in good health and CMV-seronegative.

This clone was counted only a few times. The rearrangement uses TRBV7-8 and TRBJ2-7, with 9 bases aligning to TRBD2. The CDR3 consists of 16 residues. The germline V gene has CDR1 SGHVS and CDR2 FQNEAQ. Trimming at V came to 0 bases and at J to 3 bases, leaving 6 bases not matched to a gene. The CDR3 is CASSLAVSGGLYEQYF. CDR3 DNA sequence: TGTGCCAGCAGCTTAGCCGTTAGCGGGGGCCTCTACGAGCAGTACTTC.

On this clone: The same CDR3 also results from other DNA sequences found in this sample. This chain joins TRBV28 and TRBJ1-2, with 7 bases identical to TRBD1. The CDR3 covers 15 residues. The V gene end was trimmed by 5 bases and the J gene end by 2 bases; junction bases not matched to a gene: 8. Germline lookup yields CDR1 MDHEN and CDR2 SYDVKM. The CDR3 here is CASSTTGDPNYGYTF. The CDR3 nucleotides read TGTGCCAGCAGTACAACAGGGGACCCAAACTATGGCTACACCTTC.

The rearrangement links TRBV28 to TRBJ2-7; 11 nucleotides line up with TRBD2. CDR1 is MDHEN and CDR2 is SYDVKM in the germline V gene. J lost 2 bases, V lost 5 bases, and 5 bases had no gene match. The CDR3 consists of 15 residues. The CDR3 sequence: CASSRGTSGAYEQYF. CDR3 coding DNA: TGTGCCAGCAGTCGCGGGACTAGCGGAGCCTACGAGCAGTACTTC.

The chain carries TRBV30 and TRBJ2-3; D is perhaps TRBD2 (6 bases). Per the germline V gene, CDR1 is GTSNPN and CDR2 is SVGIG (reference sequence). The CDR3 contains 12 residues. Trimming left V 5 bases short and J 9 bases short, with 15 bases between. The CDR3 is CAWGPGTGTQYF. CDR3 bases: TGTGCCTGGGGCCCGGGGACTGGGACGCAGTATTTT.

V and J are TRBV21-1 and TRBJ2-1; the table's D call, TRBD1, was not checked against the DNA. TRBV21-1 represents a pseudogene. This CDR3 comprises 16 residues. CDR3 in DNA: TGTGCCAGCGCCCCAAACGAGACAGGATCCTACAATGAGCAGTTCTTC. It yields the protein CASAPNETGSYNEQFF.

CDR3 DNA sequence: TGTGCCAGCAGCGTAGAGGGACAGGGTTTAAGTGAGCAGTTCTTC. This codes for CASSVEGQGLSEQFF. The genes are TRBV9 and TRBJ2-1, with 9 bases that match TRBD1. V shed 0 bases and J 9 bases; nucleotides not matched to a gene: 7. CDR3 length equals 15 residues. The germline V gene encodes CDR1 SGDLS and CDR2 YYNGEE.

The table lists this clone with a few counts. This chain connects TRBV9 to TRBJ2-3; 8 bases map to TRBD2. CDR3 length: 16 residues. Germline values: CDR1 SGDLS, CDR2 YYNGEE. Germline trimming cut 4 bases from V and 9 bases from J; bases unmatched to any gene: 16. CDR3 in DNA: TGTGCCAGCAGCCCGTCCGGACTAGCCCGTGGGGGGACGCAGTATTTT. This sequence encodes CASSPSGLARGGTQYF.

This chain links TRBV11-3 with TRBJ2-2; a possible D gene is TRBD1 (6 bases). The CDR3 is made up of 14 amino acids. Germline V gene data show CDR1 as SGHNT and CDR2 as YENEEA. The V and J ends lost 7 bases and 3 bases respectively, with 12 bases between them. The CDR3 region has the DNA TGTGCCAGCACCAAATACAGGGACACCGGGGAGCTGTTTTTT. It translates to CASTKYRDTGELFF.

The chain employs TRBV28 and TRBJ2-4, with D perhaps assigned TRBD1 or TRBD2 (10 bases each). V was trimmed by 5 bases and J by 0 bases, leaving 26 bases between them. This CDR3 has 20 amino acids. CDR1 is MDHEN, CDR2 SYDVKM, per germline. DNA of the CDR3: TGTGCCAGCAGTACGGGACAGGGGTGGACTAGCGGAGGAGCCAAAAACATTCAGTACTTC. This gives the protein CASSTGQGWTSGGAKNIQYF.

The V gene is TRBV29-1, the J gene TRBJ2-7, with TRBD2 as a possible D gene (5 bases). Trimming removed 2 bases at V and 4 bases at J, with 12 bases between. Germline CDR1 and CDR2: SQVTM and ANQGSEA. The CDR3 contains 13 residues. The CDR3 loop reads CSVENQSGYEQYF. The CDR3 nucleotides are TGCAGCGTTGAAAACCAGAGCGGTTACGAGCAGTACTTC.

The chain employs TRBV11-2 and TRBJ2-7, with D tentatively TRBD2 (5 bases). The last part of the DNA fits TRBJ2-1 better; the J call may be wrong. CDR3 length: 11 residues. Germline V CDR1 and CDR2: SGHAT, FQNNGV. CDR3 region: CASSVSDEQFF. As DNA, the CDR3 is TGTGCCAGCAGCGTTAGCGATGAGCAGTTCTTC.

The chain is built from TRBV11-2 and TRBJ2-1, with 14 bases that match TRBD2. The V and J ends lost 4 bases and 9 bases, in that order; junction bases with no gene match: 5. Germline lookup yields CDR1 SGHAT and CDR2 FQNNGV. There are 15 residues in the CDR3. CDR3 sequence (DNA): TGTGCCAGCAGCTCGACTAGCGGGAGGGGTAGTGAGCAGTTCTTC. Amino acid sequence: CASSSTSGRGSEQFF.

The chain joins TRBV9 to TRBJ2-7, with 7 bases fitting TRBD1. V shed 4 bases and J 0 bases; nucleotides not matched to a gene: 10. Germline V gene lookup returns CDR1 SGDLS and CDR2 YYNGEE. CDR3 length: 16 amino acids. The DNA for the CDR3 is TGTGCCAGCAGCCCTCGGACAGGCGGCTACTCCTACGAGCAGTACTTC. Its translation: CASSPRTGGYSYEQYF.

V usage is TRBV30 and J usage is TRBJ2-7; no clear D gene. Trimming pared 4 bases from V and 5 bases from J, leaving 12 bases between. There are 12 residues in the CDR3. CDR1 is GTSNPN and CDR2 is SVGIG in the germline V gene (reference sequence). CDR3 amino acids: CAWTPLLDEQYF. The CDR3 DNA reads TGTGCCTGGACTCCACTTCTGGACGAGCAGTACTTC.

The V call is TRBV11-3, the J call TRBJ2-1, with 10 bases lining up with TRBD1. The CDR3 has 16 residues. Germline V gives CDR1 SGHNT, CDR2 YENEEA. The V segment lost 5 bases and the J segment 8 bases; nucleotides outside the gene matches: 12. The DNA of the CDR3 is TGTGCCAGCAGCAATCCGGACAGGGGGTGGTATGATGAGCAGTTCTTC. Its translation is CASSNPDRGWYDEQFF.